Presented here are 13 T cell receptor beta chains from one specimen sequenced in a study of T cell clones after liver transplantation. Assay used: immunoSEQ multiplex PCR; TCRdb lists only in-frame clones, some missing. The sample contains 75,000 to 95,000 clones, around 84% of which appear only once. The sequences come from CD4+ T cells from blood, collected 48 months after liver transplant. These TCRs come from a human patient who received a liver transplant. Some T cells may be provided by the graft donor.

CDR3 nucleotide sequence: TGTGCCAGCAGCTTGGGGGGGTTCGGCGCGGATACGCAGTATTTT. The encoded protein is CASSLGGFGADTQYF. The chain couples TRBV7-2 to TRBJ2-3, with 7 bases fitting TRBD2. V lost 3 bases, J lost 6 bases, and 9 bases stayed unmatched. Per germline, CDR1 SGHTA and CDR2 FQGNSA. The CDR3 covers 15 residues.

The V call is TRBV19, the J call TRBJ1-2, with 12 positions matching TRBD1. The V segment lost 9 bases and the J segment 7 bases; nucleotides outside the gene matches: 12. The CDR3 runs to 15 residues. From germline, CDR1 is LNHDA and CDR2 SQIVND (reference sequence). DNA for the CDR3: TGTGCCAGCCTGGGACAGGGGGCTTGGGGTGGTGGCTACACCTTC. Translation: CASLGQGAWGGGYTF.

This chain links TRBV7-2 with TRBJ1-1; D not certain. Between the trimmed V and J ends, which lost 1 base and 5 bases, there was a span of 11 bases. The germline V gene encodes CDR1 SGHTA and CDR2 FQGNSA. This CDR3 is built from 14 residues. The CDR3 region is CASSLDGPWTEAFF. In nucleotides, the CDR3 is TGTGCCAGCAGCTTAGATGGTCCATGGACTGAAGCTTTCTTT.

J is TRBJ2-1 and V is TRBV7-2; D is possibly TRBD1 (6 bases). Germline CDR1 SGHTA, CDR2 FQGNSA. CDR3 size: 15 residues. Between the trimmed V and J ends, which lost 5 bases and 4 bases, there was a span of 15 bases. CDR3 DNA: TGTGCCAGCAGCCCACTGGGGGCCGGATACAATGAGCAGTTCTTC. Translated: CASSPLGAGYNEQFF.

The chain joins TRBV7-9 to TRBJ2-5; D is ambiguous. CDR3 length: 11 amino acids. Germline V gene lookup returns CDR1 SEHNR and CDR2 FQNEAQ (reference sequence). V lost 9 bases, J lost 5 bases, and 10 bases lay in between. CDR3 loop: CASRRAETQYF. DNA of the CDR3: TGTGCCAGTCGCCGGGCTGAGACCCAGTACTTC.

This clone was seen a single time. J is TRBJ2-7 and V is TRBV5-5; no clear D. The V end was cut by 6 bases, the J end by 5 bases, with 15 bases between. Per germline, CDR1 SGHKS and CDR2 YYEKEE (reference sequence). The CDR3 consists of 13 residues. In DNA, the CDR3 is TGTGCCAGCAACTTCAACTCACGAAACGAGCAGTACTTC. This codes for CASNFNSRNEQYF.

CDR3 in DNA: TGTGCCAGCAGTTACTCGGCAGGGGGCACAGATACGCAGTATTTT. Translated, it gives CASSYSAGGTDTQYF. The V and J genes are TRBV6-5 and TRBJ2-3, with D maybe TRBD1 (6 bases). Trimming cost V 0 bases and J 1 base, with 8 bases left between them. Germline V lookup: CDR1 MNHEY, CDR2 SVGAGI. CDR3 length: 15 residues.

The chain is built from TRBV7-2 and TRBJ2-1, with 9 bases aligning to TRBD2. The CDR3 spans 17 residues. V dropped 4 bases and J dropped 1; count of bases not matched to a gene: 8. CDR1 and CDR2 from the germline V gene are SGHTA and FQGNSA. CDR3 DNA: TGTGCCAGCAGCTCTCCGACTCTAGCGGGGTCCTACAATGAGCAGTTCTTC. Its translation is CASSSPTLAGSYNEQFF.

The chain uses TRBV7-9 and TRBJ2-7; TRBD1 matches 8 bases. CDR1 is SEHNR and CDR2 is FQNEAQ in the germline V gene (reference sequence). V lost 5 bases, J lost 0 bases, and 6 bases stayed unmatched. This CDR3 region has 15 residues. In DNA form, the CDR3 reads TGTGCCAGCAGCACTGACAGGGGAAGCTCCTACGAGCAGTACTTC. This codes for CASSTDRGSSYEQYF. Using reference TRBV7-9 and TRBJ2-7 for the parts outside the CDR3, the full variable domain is DTGVSQNPRHKITKRGQNVTFRCDPISEHNRLYWYRQTLGQGPEFLTYFQNEAQLEKSRLLSDRFSAERPKGSFSTLEIQRTEQGDSAMYLCASSTDRGSSYEQYFGPGTRLTVT.

The chain recombines TRBV5-1 with TRBJ2-7, with D unclear. This CDR3 has 12 amino acids. V was pared by 4 bases and J by 6 bases, with 11 bases between. Germline V gives CDR1 SGHRS, CDR2 YFSETQ. The CDR3 sequence: CASSVEMSEQYF. The CDR3 nucleotides are TGCGCCAGCAGCGTGGAGATGAGCGAGCAGTACTTC.

V and J are TRBV6-1 and TRBJ1-5, with D tentatively TRBD1 (5 bases). The V and J ends lost 10 bases and 3 bases respectively, with 16 bases between them. Per germline, CDR1 MNHNS and CDR2 SASEGT. The length of the CDR3 is 14 residues. The CDR3 DNA sequence: TGTGCCACCGGGGGGGTTGGGTACAATCAGCCCCAGCATTTT. This gives the protein CATGGVGYNQPQHF.

The chain combines TRBV18 with TRBJ1-1; 10 positions agree with TRBD1. V lost 6 bases and J lost 0; bases outside the gene matches: 4. The CDR3 extends over 15 amino acids. Germline V lookup: CDR1 KGHSH, CDR2 LQKENI. CDR3 coding DNA: TGTGCCAGCTCTAGGGGACAGGGGTTGAACACTGAAGCTTTCTTT. Its protein is CASSRGQGLNTEAFF.

This rearrangement joins TRBV2 to TRBJ1-4; 7 nucleotides line up with TRBD1. Germline V gene lookup returns CDR1 SNHLY and CDR2 FYNNEI. V shed 10 bases, J shed 7 bases, and the junction held 6 bases outside the gene matches. This CDR3 region has 12 residues. The CDR3 DNA is TGTGCCACCCGACAGGGCGGTGAAAAACTGTTTTTT. It translates to CATRQGGEKLFF. The entire variable domain, with the rest obtained from reference TRBV2 and TRBJ1-4, is as follows: EPEVTQTPSHQVTQMGQEVILRCVPISNHLYFYWYRQILGQKVEFLVSFYNNEISEKSEIFDDQFSVERPDGSNFTLKIRSTKLEDSAMYFCATRQGGEKLFFGSGTQLSVL.